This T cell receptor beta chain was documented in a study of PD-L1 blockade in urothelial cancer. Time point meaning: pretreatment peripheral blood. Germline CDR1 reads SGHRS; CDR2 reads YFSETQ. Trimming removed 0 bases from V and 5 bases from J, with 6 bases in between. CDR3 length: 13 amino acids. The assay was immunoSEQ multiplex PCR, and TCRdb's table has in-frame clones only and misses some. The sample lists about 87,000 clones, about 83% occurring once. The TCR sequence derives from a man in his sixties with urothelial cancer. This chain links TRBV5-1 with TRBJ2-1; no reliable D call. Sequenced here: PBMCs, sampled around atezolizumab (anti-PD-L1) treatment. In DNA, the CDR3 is TGCGCCAGCAGCTTGGGGCCAAACAATGAGCAGTTCTTC. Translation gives CASSLGPNNEQFF.